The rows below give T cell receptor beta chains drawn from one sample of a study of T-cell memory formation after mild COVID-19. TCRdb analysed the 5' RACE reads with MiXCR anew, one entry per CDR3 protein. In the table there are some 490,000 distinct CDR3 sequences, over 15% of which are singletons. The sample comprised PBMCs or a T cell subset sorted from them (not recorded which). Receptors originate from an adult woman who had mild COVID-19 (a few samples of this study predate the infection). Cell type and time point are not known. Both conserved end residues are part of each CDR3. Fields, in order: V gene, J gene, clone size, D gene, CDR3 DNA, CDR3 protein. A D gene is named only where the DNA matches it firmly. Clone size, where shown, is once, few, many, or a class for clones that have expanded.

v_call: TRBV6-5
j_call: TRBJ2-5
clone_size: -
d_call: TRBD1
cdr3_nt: TGTGCCAGCACCCACCAGGGGGATCTTACCCAGTACTTC
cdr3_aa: CASTHQGDLTQYF

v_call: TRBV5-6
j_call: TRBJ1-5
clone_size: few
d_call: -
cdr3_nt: TGTGCCAGCAGCTCGCGATTTAGTAGCAATCAGCCCCAGCATTTT
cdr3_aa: CASSSRFSSNQPQHF

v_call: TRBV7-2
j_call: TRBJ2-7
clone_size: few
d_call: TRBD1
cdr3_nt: TGTGCCAGCAGCGCGGTCAGGGACAGCCCCTACGAGCAGTACTTC
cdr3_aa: CASSAVRDSPYEQYF

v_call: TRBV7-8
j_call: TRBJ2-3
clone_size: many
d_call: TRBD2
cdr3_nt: TGTGCCAGCAGCTTTAGACCTAGCGGAAACACAGATACGCAGTATTTT
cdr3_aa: CASSFRPSGNTDTQYF

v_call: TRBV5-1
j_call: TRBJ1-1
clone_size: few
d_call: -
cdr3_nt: TGCGCCAGCAGCTTGGAGGCGGGCCTGAACACTGAAGCTTTCTTT
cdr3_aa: CASSLEAGLNTEAFF

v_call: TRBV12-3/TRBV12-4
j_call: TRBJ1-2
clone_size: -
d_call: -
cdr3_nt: TGTGCCAGCAGTTTAGCGCAGGACTATGGCTACACCTTC
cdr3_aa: CASSLAQDYGYTF

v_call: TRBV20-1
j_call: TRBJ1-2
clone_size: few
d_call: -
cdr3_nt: TGCAGTGCCAAACAAGAGGGTCTGGACTATGGCTACACCTTC
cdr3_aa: CSAKQEGLDYGYTF

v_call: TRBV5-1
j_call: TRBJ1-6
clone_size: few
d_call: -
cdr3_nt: TGCGCCAGCAGCTTGGTTCAGGGAGACTCACCCCTCCACTTT
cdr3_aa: CASSLVQGDSPLHF

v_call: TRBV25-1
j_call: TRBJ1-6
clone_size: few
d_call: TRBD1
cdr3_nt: TGTGCCAGCGAAGGGACAGGGGGCAGAGCACCCCTCCACTTT
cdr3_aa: CASEGTGGRAPLHF

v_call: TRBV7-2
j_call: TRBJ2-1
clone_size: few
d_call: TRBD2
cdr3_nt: TGTGCCAGCAGCCTACAAGCGGGAGTTACCTACAATGAGCAGTTCTTC
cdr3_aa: CASSLQAGVTYNEQFF

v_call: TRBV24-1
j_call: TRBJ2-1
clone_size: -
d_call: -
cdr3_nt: TGTGCCACCAGTGACGGGCAGATTGGCGATGAGCAGTTCTTC
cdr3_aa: CATSDGQIGDEQFF

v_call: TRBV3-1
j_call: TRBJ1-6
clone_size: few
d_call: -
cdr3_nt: TGTGCCAGCAGCCATCACCCGCGCAATTCACCCCTCCACTTT
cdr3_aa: CASSHHPRNSPLHF

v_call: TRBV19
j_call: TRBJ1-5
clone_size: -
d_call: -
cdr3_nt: TGTGCCAGTAGTATTGACACTGGAGATCAGCCCCAGCATTTT
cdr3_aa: CASSIDTGDQPQHF

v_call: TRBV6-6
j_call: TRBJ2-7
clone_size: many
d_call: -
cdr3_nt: TGTGCCAGCTCCCCCTCCGCTCAGAAGCAGTACTTC
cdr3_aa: CASSPSAQKQYF

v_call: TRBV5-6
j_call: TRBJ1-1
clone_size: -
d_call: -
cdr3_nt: TGTGCCAGCAGCCCCGGAAGCCTGGAAGCTTTCTTT
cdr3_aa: CASSPGSLEAFF

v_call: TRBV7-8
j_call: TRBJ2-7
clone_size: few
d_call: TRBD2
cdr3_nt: TGTGCCAGCAGCTTAAATCCCGGACTAGCGGAGGTAACCTACGAGCAGTACTTC
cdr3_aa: CASSLNPGLAEVTYEQYF

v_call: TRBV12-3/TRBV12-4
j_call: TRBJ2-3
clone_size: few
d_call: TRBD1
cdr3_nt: TGTGCCAGCAGTTTTTTCATTACAGGGGGAGGCACAGATACGCAGTATTTT
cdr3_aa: CASSFFITGGGTDTQYF

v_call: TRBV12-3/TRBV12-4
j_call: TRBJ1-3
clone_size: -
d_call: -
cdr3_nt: TGTGCCAGCGGGACCTTTGGGGGAAACACCATATATTTT
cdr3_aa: CASGTFGGNTIYF

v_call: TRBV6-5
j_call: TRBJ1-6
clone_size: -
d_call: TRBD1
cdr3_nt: TGTGCCAGCAGGAGAGGGACAGGGACTGATTCACCCCTCCACTTT
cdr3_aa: CASRRGTGTDSPLHF